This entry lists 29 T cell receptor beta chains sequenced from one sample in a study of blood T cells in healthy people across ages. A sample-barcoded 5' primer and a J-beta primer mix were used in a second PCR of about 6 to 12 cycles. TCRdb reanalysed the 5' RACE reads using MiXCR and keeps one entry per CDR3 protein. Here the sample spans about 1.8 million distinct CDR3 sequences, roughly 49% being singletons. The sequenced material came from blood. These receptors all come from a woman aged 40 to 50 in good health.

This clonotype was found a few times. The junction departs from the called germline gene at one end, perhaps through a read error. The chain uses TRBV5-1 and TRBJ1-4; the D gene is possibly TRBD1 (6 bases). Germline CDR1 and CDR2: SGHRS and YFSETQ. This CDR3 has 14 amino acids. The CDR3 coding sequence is TGTGCCAGCAGTCAACAGGGTCCTAATGAAAAACTGTTTTTT. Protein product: CASSQQGPNEKLFF.

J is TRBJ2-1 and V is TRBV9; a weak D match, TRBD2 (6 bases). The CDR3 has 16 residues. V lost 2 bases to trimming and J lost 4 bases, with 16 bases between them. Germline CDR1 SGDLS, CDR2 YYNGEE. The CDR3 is CASSVGPGVGYNEQFF. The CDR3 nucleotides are TGTGCCAGCAGCGTTGGGCCGGGGGTCGGATACAATGAGCAGTTCTTC.

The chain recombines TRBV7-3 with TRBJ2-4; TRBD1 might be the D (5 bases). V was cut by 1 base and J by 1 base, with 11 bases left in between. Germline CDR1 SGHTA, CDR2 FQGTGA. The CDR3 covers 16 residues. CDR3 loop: CASSLRAGSAKNIQYF. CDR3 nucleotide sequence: TGTGCCAGCAGCTTAAGGGCAGGGTCGGCCAAAAACATTCAGTACTTC.

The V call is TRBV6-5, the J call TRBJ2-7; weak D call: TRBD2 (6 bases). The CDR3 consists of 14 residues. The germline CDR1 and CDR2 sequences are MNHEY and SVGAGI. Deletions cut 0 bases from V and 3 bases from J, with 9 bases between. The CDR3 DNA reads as TGTGCCAGCAGTTACTCGGACGGGAGCTACGAGCAGTACTTC. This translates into CASSYSDGSYEQYF.

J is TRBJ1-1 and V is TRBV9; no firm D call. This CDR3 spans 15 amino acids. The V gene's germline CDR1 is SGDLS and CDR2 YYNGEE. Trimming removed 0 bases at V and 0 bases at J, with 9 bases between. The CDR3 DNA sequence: TGTGCCAGCAGCGTAGATGGCATAGTGAACACTGAAGCTTTCTTT. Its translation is CASSVDGIVNTEAFF.

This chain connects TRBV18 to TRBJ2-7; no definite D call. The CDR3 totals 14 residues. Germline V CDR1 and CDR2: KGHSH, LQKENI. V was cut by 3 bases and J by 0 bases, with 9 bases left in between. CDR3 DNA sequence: TGTGCCAGCTCACCGGCGCCCTTCTCCTACGAGCAGTACTTC. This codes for CASSPAPFSYEQYF. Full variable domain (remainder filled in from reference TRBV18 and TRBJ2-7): NAGVMQNPRHLVRRRGQEARLRCSPMKGHSHVYWYRQLPEEGLKFMVYLQKENIIDESGMPKERFSAEFPKEGPSILRIQQVVRGDSAAYFCASSPAPFSYEQYFGPGTRLTVT.

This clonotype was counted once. CDR3 sequence: CASSSTGDTYEQYF. The CDR3 bases are TGTGCCAGCAGTTCGACAGGGGATACCTACGAGCAGTACTTC. The chain recombines TRBV7-2 with TRBJ2-7, with 8 bases lining up with TRBD1. V shed 6 bases, J shed 2 bases, and the junction held 6 bases outside the gene matches. Germline V gene lookup returns CDR1 SGHTA and CDR2 FQGNSA. The CDR3 loop spans 14 amino acids.

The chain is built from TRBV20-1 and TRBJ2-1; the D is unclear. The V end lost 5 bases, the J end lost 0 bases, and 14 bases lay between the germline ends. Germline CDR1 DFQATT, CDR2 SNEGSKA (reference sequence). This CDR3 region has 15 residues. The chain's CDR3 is CSAPAPMSSYNEQFF. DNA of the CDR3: TGCAGTGCTCCGGCCCCAATGAGCTCCTACAATGAGCAGTTCTTC.

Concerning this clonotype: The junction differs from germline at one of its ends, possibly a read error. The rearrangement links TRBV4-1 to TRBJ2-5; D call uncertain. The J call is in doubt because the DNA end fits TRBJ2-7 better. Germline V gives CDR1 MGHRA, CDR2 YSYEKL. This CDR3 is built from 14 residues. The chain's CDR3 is CASSQAFPSSEQYF. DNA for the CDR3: TGCGCCAGCAGCCAAGCCTTCCCTTCCTCCGAGCAGTACTTC.

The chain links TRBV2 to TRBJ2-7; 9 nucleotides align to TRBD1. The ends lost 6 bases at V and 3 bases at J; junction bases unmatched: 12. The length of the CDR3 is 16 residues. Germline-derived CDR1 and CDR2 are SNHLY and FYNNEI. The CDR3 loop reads CASRSGRGQGNYEQYF. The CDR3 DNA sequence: TGTGCCAGCAGGTCTGGAAGGGGACAGGGTAACTACGAGCAGTACTTC.

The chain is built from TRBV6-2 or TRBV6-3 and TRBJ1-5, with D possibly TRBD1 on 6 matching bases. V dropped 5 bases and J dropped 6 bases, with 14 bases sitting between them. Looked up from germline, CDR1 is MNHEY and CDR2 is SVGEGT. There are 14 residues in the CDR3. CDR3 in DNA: TGTGCCAGCAGTCTCACAGGGAGTACTCAGCCCCAGCATTTT. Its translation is CASSLTGSTQPQHF.

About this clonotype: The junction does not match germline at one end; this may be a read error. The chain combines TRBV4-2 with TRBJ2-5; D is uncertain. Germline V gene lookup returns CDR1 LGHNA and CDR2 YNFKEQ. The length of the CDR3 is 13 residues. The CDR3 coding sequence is TGTGCCAGCAGCCAAGCCCTAAAAGAGATCCAGTACTTC. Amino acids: CASSQALKEIQYF.

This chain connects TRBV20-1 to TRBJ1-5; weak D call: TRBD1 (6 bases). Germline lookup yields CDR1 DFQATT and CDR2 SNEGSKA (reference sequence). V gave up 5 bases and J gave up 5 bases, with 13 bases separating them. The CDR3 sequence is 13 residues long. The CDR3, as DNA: TGCAGTGCTCACGACAGGAGTTATCAGCCCCAGCATTTT. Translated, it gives CSAHDRSYQPQHF.

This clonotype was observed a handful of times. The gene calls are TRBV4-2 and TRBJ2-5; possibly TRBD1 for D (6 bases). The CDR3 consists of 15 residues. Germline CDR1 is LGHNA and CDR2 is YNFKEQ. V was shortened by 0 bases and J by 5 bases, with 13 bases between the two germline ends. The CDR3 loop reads CASSQEARGPETQYF. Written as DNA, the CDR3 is TGTGCCAGCAGCCAAGAAGCCAGGGGTCCGGAGACCCAGTACTTC.

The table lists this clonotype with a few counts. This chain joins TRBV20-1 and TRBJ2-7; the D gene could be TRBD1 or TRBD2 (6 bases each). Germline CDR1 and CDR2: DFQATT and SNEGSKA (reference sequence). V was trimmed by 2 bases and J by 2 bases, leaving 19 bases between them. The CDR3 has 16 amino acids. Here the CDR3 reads CSARPWGASGPYEQYF. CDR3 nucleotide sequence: TGCAGTGCTAGACCCTGGGGGGCCAGCGGCCCCTACGAGCAGTACTTC.

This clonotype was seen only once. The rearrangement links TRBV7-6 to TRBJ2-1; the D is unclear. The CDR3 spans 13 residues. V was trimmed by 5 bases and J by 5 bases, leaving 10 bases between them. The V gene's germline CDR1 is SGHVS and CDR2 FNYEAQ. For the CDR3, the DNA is TGTGCCAGCAGCGAGAACGTCAACAATGAGCAGTTCTTC. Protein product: CASSENVNNEQFF. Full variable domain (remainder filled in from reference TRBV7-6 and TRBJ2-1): GAGVSQSPRYKVTKRGQDVALRCDPISGHVSLYWYRQALGQGPEFLTYFNYEAQQDKSGLPNDRFSAERPEGSISTLTIQRTEQRDSAMYRCASSENVNNEQFFGPGTRLTVL.

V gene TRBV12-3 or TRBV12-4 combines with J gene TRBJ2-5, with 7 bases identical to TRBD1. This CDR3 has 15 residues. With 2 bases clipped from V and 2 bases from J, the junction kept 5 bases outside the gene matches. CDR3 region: CASSLSQTGQETQYF. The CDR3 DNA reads TGTGCCAGCAGTTTAAGTCAGACAGGGCAAGAGACCCAGTACTTC.

The CDR3 nucleotides are TGTGCCAGCAGCCTCAGCCGGGACAGGACGGCAGAGACCCAGTACTTC. Translating it yields CASSLSRDRTAETQYF. The chain combines TRBV9 with TRBJ2-5; 8 bases are a match to TRBD1. V dropped 4 bases and J dropped 4; count of bases not matched to a gene: 12. Germline loops: CDR1 SGDLS, CDR2 YYNGEE. The CDR3 is 16 residues long.

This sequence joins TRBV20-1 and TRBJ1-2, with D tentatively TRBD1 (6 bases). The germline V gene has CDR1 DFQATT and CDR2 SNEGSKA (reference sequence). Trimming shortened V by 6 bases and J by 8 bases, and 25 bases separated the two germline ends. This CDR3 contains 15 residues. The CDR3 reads CSAWPWILPGGGYTF. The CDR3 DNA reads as TGCAGTGCATGGCCCTGGATCCTACCCGGGGGCGGCTACACCTTC.

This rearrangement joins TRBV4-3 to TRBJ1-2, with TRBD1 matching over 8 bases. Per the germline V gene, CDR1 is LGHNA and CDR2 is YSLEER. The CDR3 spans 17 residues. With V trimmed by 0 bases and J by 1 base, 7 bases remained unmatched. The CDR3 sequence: CASSQDTGGWGNYGYTF. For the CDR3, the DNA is TGCGCCAGCAGCCAAGATACAGGGGGATGGGGTAACTATGGCTACACCTTC.

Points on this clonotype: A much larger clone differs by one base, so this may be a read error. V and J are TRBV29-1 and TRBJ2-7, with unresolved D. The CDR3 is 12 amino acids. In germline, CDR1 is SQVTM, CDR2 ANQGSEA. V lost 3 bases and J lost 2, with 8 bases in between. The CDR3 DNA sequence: TGCAGCGTTGAGGCGGAGCCCTACGAGCAGTACTTC. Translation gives CSVEAEPYEQYF.

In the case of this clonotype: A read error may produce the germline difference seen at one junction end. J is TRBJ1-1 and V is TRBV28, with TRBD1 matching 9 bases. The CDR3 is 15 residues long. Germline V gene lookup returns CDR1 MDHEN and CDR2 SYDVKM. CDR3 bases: TGTACCAGCAGCCAGGGACAGGGCGTTTGGACTGAAGCTTTCTTT. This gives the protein CTSSQGQGVWTEAFF.

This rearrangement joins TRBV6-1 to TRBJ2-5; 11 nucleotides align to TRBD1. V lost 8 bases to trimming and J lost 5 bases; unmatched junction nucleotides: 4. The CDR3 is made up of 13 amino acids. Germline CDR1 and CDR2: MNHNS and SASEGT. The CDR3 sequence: CASGQGAGETQYF. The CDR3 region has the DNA TGTGCCAGCGGACAGGGGGCAGGCGAGACCCAGTACTTC.

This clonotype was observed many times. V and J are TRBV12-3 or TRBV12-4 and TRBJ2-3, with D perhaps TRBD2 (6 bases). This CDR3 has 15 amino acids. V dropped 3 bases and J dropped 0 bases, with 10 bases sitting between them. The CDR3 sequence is CASSFGGTSTDTQYF. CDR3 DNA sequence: TGTGCCAGCAGTTTTGGAGGGACTAGCACAGATACGCAGTATTTT.

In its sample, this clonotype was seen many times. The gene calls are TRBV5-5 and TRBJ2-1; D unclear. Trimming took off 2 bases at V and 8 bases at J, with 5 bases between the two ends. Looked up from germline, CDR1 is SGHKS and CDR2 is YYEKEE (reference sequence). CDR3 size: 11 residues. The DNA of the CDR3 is TGTGCCAGCAGCTTTTCATATGAGCAGTTCTTC. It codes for CASSFSYEQFF.

As DNA, the CDR3 is TGTGCCAGCAGCCAAGCCCCTCAGGGCAACTACGAGCAGTACTTC. Translating gives CASSQAPQGNYEQYF. This sequence joins TRBV3-1 and TRBJ2-7, with D possibly being TRBD1 (5 bases). Germline CDR1 reads LGHDT; CDR2 reads YNNKEL (reference sequence). Trimming left V 1 base short and J 3 bases short, with 13 bases between. The CDR3 is 15 amino acids.

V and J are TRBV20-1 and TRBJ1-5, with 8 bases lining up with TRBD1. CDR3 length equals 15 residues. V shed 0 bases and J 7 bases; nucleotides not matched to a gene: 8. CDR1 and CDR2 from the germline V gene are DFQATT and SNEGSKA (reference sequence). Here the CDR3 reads CSARDHRGGWQPQHF. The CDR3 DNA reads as TGCAGTGCTAGAGATCACAGGGGGGGTTGGCAGCCCCAGCATTTT.

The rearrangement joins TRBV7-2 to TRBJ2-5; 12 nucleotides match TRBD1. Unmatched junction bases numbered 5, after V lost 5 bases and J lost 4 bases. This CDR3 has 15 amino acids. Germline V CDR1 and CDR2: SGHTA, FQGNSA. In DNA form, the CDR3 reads TGTGCCAGCAGCACCGGGACAGGGGGCGCAGAGACCCAGTACTTC. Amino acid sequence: CASSTGTGGAETQYF.

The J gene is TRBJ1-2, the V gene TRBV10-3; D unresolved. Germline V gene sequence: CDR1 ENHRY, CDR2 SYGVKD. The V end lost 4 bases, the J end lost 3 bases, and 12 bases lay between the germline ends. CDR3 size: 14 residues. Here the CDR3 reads CAISGNWADYGYTF. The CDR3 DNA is TGTGCCATCAGTGGGAACTGGGCGGACTATGGCTACACCTTC.